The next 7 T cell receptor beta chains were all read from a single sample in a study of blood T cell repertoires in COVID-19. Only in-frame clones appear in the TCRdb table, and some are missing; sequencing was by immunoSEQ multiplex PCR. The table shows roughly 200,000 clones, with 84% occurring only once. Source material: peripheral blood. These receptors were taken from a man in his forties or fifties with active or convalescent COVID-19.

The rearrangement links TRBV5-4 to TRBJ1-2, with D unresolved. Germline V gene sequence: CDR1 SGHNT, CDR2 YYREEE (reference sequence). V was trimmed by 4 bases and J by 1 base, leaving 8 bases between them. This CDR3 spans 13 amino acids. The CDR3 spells CASSPQINYGYTF. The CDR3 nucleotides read TGTGCCAGCAGCCCGCAGATTAACTATGGCTACACCTTC. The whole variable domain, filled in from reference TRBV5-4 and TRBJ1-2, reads ETGVTQSPTHLIKTRGQQVTLRCSSQSGHNTVSWYQQALGQGPQFIFQYYREEENGRGNFPPRFSGLQFPNYSSELNVNALELDDSALYLCASSPQINYGYTFGSGTRLTVV.

The CDR3 sequence: CASSQVTNTEAFF. CDR3 nucleotides: TGTGCCAGCTCCCAGGTTACGAACACTGAAGCTTTCTTT. The gene calls are TRBV6-5 and TRBJ1-1, with D uncertain. V was shortened by 8 bases and J by 1 base, with 11 bases between the two germline ends. Germline V gene lookup returns CDR1 MNHEY and CDR2 SVGAGI. This CDR3 contains 13 residues.

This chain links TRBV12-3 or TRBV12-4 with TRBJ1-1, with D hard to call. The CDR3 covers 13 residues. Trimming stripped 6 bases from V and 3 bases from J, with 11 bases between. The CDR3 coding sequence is TGTGCCAGCAGCCTACAGCCTCACACTGAAGCTTTCTTT. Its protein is CASSLQPHTEAFF.

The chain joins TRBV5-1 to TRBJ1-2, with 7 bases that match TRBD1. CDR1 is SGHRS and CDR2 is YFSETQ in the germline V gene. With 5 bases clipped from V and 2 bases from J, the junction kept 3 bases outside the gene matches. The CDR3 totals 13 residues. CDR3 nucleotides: TGCGCCAGCAGACTACAGGGGAACTATGGCTACACCTTC. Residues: CASRLQGNYGYTF.

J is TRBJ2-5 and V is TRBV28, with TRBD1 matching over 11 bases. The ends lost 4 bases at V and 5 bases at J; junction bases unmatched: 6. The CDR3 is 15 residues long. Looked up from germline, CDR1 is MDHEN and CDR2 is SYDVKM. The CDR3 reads CASSSPGQGGETQYF. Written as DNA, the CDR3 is TGTGCCAGCAGTTCGCCGGGACAGGGGGGTGAGACCCAGTACTTC. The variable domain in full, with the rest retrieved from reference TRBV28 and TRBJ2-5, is DVKVTQSSRYLVKRTGEKVFLECVQDMDHENMFWYRQDPGLGLRLIYFSYDVKMKEKGDIPEGYSVSREKKERFSLILESASTNQTSMYLCASSSPGQGGETQYFGPGTRLLVL.

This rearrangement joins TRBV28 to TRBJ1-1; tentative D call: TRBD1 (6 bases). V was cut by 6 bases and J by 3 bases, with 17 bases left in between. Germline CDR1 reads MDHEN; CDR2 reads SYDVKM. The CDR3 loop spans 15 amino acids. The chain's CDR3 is CASSDRNQGYTEAFF. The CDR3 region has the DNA TGTGCCAGCAGCGACAGGAACCAGGGATACACTGAAGCTTTCTTT.

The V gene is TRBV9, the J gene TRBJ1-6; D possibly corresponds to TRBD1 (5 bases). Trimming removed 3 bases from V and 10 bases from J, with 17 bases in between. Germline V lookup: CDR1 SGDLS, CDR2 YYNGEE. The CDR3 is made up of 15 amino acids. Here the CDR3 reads CASSAGPQRGSPLHF. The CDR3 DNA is TGTGCCAGCAGCGCCGGGCCCCAAAGGGGCTCACCCCTCCACTTT.